The 10 T cell receptor beta chains below all came from one sample that was sequenced in a study of human T cells and chemical hapten exposure. Noted time point: patch test 2, 6 weeks after DPC sensitization. Treatment in this sample: therapeutic diphenylcyclopropenone sensitization with weekly scalp DPC. TCRdb analysed the RACE reads with MiXCR anew, one entry per CDR3 protein. This table holds 65,000 to 100,000 distinct CDR3 sequences, 6.5% to 8% found once. The starting material was whole blood, obtained in connection with sensitization to the hapten diphenylcyclopropenone (DPC). The receptors originated from a woman between 25 and 40 years old with alopecia areata. Some clones in this sample may be carry-over from other donors' samples.

V usage is TRBV7-9 and J usage is TRBJ1-1; D unclear. Trimming removed 3 bases from V and 12 bases from J, with 8 bases in between. The CDR3 consists of 10 residues. Germline CDR1 is SEHNR and CDR2 is FQNEAQ (reference sequence). The CDR3 DNA sequence: TGTGCCAGCAGCTTGTTGGCGACTTTCTTT. Protein product: CASSLLATFF.

This clonotype came up many times. The CDR3 loop is CASSLGPGTLWGNTQYF. CDR3 nucleotide sequence: TGTGCCAGCAGCTTAGGTCCGGGGACCCTTTGGGGAAATACGCAGTATTTT. J is TRBJ2-3 and V is TRBV7-2, with D perhaps being TRBD1 or TRBD2 (5 bases each). The length of the CDR3 is 17 residues. V dropped 1 base and J dropped 7 bases, with 21 bases sitting between them. Germline V gives CDR1 SGHTA, CDR2 FQGNSA.

The chain uses TRBV7-8 and TRBJ2-2; D remains ambiguous. The germline V gene has CDR1 SGHVS and CDR2 FQNEAQ. The CDR3 is 15 residues long. Trimming pared 0 bases from V and 5 bases from J, leaving 10 bases between. The DNA of the CDR3 is TGTGCCAGCAGCTTAGCCGCTATAGGGACCGGGGAGCTGTTTTTT. It translates to CASSLAAIGTGELFF.

This clonotype was seen many times. The chain employs TRBV10-3 and TRBJ1-1; the D is unclear. V shed 5 bases and J shed 0 bases, with 10 bases lying between them. This CDR3 is built from 14 residues. Germline V gives CDR1 ENHRY, CDR2 SYGVKD. CDR3 residues: CAISIGNMNTEAFF. As DNA, the CDR3 is TGTGCCATCAGTATCGGCAACATGAACACTGAAGCTTTCTTT.

V and J are TRBV5-4 and TRBJ2-2, with D perhaps matching TRBD1 or TRBD2 (7 bases each). CDR3 length: 18 amino acids. The V gene's germline CDR1 is SGHNT and CDR2 YYREEE (reference sequence). V dropped 4 bases and J dropped 1 base, with 20 bases sitting between them. DNA of the CDR3: TGTGCCAGCAGCACCGGGGACAGCGGGATTCGGAACACCGGGGAGCTGTTTTTT. Amino acid sequence: CASSTGDSGIRNTGELFF.

Only a few counts were recorded for this clonotype. The CDR3 loop reads CASIAARQYGYTF. The CDR3 DNA sequence: TGTGCCAGCATCGCCGCCCGGCAGTATGGCTACACCTTC. The V and J genes are TRBV6-4 and TRBJ1-2; D is unclear. V was clipped by 7 bases and J by 5 bases, with 14 bases between them. The CDR3 has 13 residues. CDR1 and CDR2 from the germline V gene are MRHNA and SNTAGT.

This clonotype was counted many times. V gene TRBV7-9 combines with J gene TRBJ1-2, with 12 bases fitting TRBD1. Germline CDR1 is SEHNR and CDR2 is FQNEAQ (reference sequence). The trim removed 1 base at V and 4 bases at J, leaving 7 bases unmatched. This CDR3 contains 17 residues. The CDR3 reads CASSLEGTGGSGYGYTF. As DNA, the CDR3 is TGTGCCAGCAGCTTAGAAGGGACAGGGGGCTCAGGCTATGGCTACACCTTC.

This clonotype was seen ten or more times. The rearrangement links TRBV3-1 to TRBJ2-5; 8 bases are shared with TRBD2. Germline assignment: CDR1 LGHDT and CDR2 YNNKEL (reference sequence). The CDR3 spans 18 residues. Trimming took 4 bases from V and 2 from J; bases not matched to a gene: 15. The CDR3 is CASSPASPLGTSQETQYF. The CDR3 region has the DNA TGTGCCAGCAGCCCCGCTTCCCCCCTCGGGACTAGTCAAGAGACCCAGTACTTC.

Note on this clonotype: The junction and the germline gene differ at one end; a read error may be behind it. This chain joins TRBV5-1 and TRBJ2-3; no definite D call. The CDR3 totals 12 residues. CDR1 and CDR2 (germline): SGHRS, YFSETQ. The CDR3 sequence: CVSSLVGNTQYF. Here the CDR3 DNA reads TGCGTCAGCAGCTTGGTGGGGAATACGCAGTATTTT.

This clonotype was seen repeatedly, ten times or more. The V and J genes are TRBV7-9 and TRBJ2-5; D ambiguous. V gave up 0 bases and J gave up 5 bases, with 16 bases separating them. Germline V gene sequence: CDR1 SEHNR, CDR2 FQNEAQ (reference sequence). This CDR3 is 16 amino acids long. CDR3 nucleotides: TGTGCCAGCAGCTTAGCGATAGGGCAGGCTCTGGAGACCCAGTACTTC. The encoded protein is CASSLAIGQALETQYF. The full variable domain, with the rest looked up from reference TRBV7-9 and TRBJ2-5, is DTGVSQNPRHKITKRGQNVTFRCDPISEHNRLYWYRQTLGQGPEFLTYFQNEAQLEKSRLLSDRFSAERPKGSFSTLEIQRTEQGDSAMYLCASSLAIGQALETQYFGPGTRLLVL.